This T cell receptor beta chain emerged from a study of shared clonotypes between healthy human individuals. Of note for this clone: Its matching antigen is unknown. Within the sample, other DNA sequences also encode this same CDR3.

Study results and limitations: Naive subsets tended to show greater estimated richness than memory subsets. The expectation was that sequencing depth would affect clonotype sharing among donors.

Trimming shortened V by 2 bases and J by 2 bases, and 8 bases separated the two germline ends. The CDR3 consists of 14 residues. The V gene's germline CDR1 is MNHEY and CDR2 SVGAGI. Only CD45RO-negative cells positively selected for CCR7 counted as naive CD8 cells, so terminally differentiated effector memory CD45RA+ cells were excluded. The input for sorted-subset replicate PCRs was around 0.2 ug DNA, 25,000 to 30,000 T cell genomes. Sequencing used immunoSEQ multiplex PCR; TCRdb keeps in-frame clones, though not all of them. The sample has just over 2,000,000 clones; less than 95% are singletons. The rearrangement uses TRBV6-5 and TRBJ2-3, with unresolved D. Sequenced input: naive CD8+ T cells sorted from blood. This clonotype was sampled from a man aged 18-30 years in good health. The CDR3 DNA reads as TGTGCCAGCAGTTACGGTGGGAACACAGATACGCAGTATTTT. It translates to CASSYGGNTDTQYF.